A single sample gave rise to the 26 T cell receptor beta chains below, sequenced in a study of shared clonotypes between healthy human individuals (dated by TCRdb to about 2020). The library was prepared using the immunoSEQ multiplex PCR assay. In TCRdb, the immuneACCESS table is reduced to in-frame sequences with V and J assigned. These tables do not hold every clone; where another copy was compared, an unresolved V gene accounts for under half, and the others remain unexplained. This sample is represented by around 1,100,000 clones; around three quarters of them were singletons. The ten largest clones take up roughly 0.9% of the sample. The specimen sequenced was memory CD4+ T cells from PBMCs. The cell subset or site label, as the study defines it: CD45RA-negative fraction. The receptors stem from a man aged 18 to 30 in good health. Some clones in this sample may be carry-over from other donors' samples.

With respect to this clone: This clone may be a read error of a much larger clone one base away. The chain has TRBV28 and TRBJ2-2; D possibly matches TRBD1 or TRBD2 (5 bases each). Trimming removed 6 bases from V and 0 bases from J, with 11 bases in between. The CDR3 contains 15 residues. From germline, CDR1 is MDHEN and CDR2 SYDVKM. The CDR3 here is CASSPGTPNTGELFF. The DNA of the CDR3 is TGTGCCAGCAGCCCCGGGACCCCGAACACCGGGGAGCTGTTTTTT.

CDR3: CASSLWQGAIQPQHF. CDR3 bases: TGTGCCAGCAGCTTGTGGCAGGGAGCAATTCAGCCCCAGCATTTT. The chain links TRBV5-6 to TRBJ1-5, with a tentative D call TRBD1 (5 bases). The CDR3 runs 15 residues. In germline, CDR1 is SGHDT, CDR2 YYEEEE. V was clipped by 1 base and J by 6 bases, with 14 bases between them. The complete variable domain, with remaining parts taken from reference TRBV5-6 and TRBJ1-5, reads DAGVTQSPTHLIKTRGQQVTLRCSPKSGHDTVSWYQQALGQGPQFIFQYYEEEERQRGNFPDRFSGHQFPNYSSELNVNALLLGDSALYLCASSLWQGAIQPQHFGDGTRLSIL.

The rearrangement uses TRBV15 and TRBJ2-1, with TRBD1 identical over 8 bases. In germline, CDR1 is LNHNV, CDR2 YYDKDF (reference sequence). V dropped 3 bases and J dropped 7; count of bases not matched to a gene: 8. This CDR3 is 15 amino acids long. The CDR3 DNA is TGTGCCACCAGCAGTCCAGGGGGCGCGTTGAATGAGCAGTTCTTC. This gives the protein CATSSPGGALNEQFF.

The chain combines TRBV7-9 with TRBJ2-1; 8 nucleotides align to TRBD2. CDR1 is SEHNR, CDR2 FQNEAQ, per germline (reference sequence). This CDR3 has 15 amino acids. J gave up 1 base and V 6 bases, and 5 bases lay outside the gene matches. The CDR3, as DNA: TGTGCCAGCAGTCAAGCGGGAGTGTCCTACAATGAGCAGTTCTTC. Amino acid sequence: CASSQAGVSYNEQFF.

A note on this clone: The same CDR3 also results from other DNA sequences found in this sample. The V call is TRBV18, the J call TRBJ1-2, with 9 bases identical to TRBD1. Germline V gives CDR1 KGHSH, CDR2 LQKENI. This CDR3 has 13 amino acids. Unmatched junction bases numbered 2, after V lost 3 bases and J lost 6 bases. The CDR3 reads CASSPGTGNGYTF. DNA of the CDR3: TGTGCCAGCTCACCGGGGACAGGGAATGGCTACACCTTC.

This clone was picked up a small number of times. The chain carries TRBV2 and TRBJ2-1, with 7 bases fitting TRBD2. V dropped 6 bases and J dropped 10; count of bases not matched to a gene: 12. The CDR3 sequence is 14 residues long. Looked up from germline, CDR1 is SNHLY and CDR2 is FYNNEI. The CDR3 nucleotides read TGTGCCAGCAGGCCCCGGACTAGGGCTGAGGAGCAGTTCTTC. Amino acids: CASRPRTRAEEQFF.

J is TRBJ2-7 and V is TRBV30, with TRBD1 matching 8 bases. Looked up from germline, CDR1 is GTSNPN and CDR2 is SVGIG (reference sequence). The CDR3 is made up of 11 amino acids. V lost 5 bases, J lost 12 bases, and 9 bases stayed unmatched. The CDR3 sequence: CAWAQDRAPYF. CDR3 in DNA: TGTGCCTGGGCCCAGGACAGGGCCCCGTACTTC. Drawing the rest from reference TRBV30 and TRBJ2-7, the complete variable domain is SQTIHQWPATLVQPVGSPLSLECTVEGTSNPNLYWYRQAAGRGLQLLFYSVGIGQISSEVPQNLSASRPQDRQFILSSKKLLLSDSGFYLCAWAQDRAPYFGPGTRLTVT.

The V and J genes are TRBV9 and TRBJ2-5; tentatively, D is TRBD1 or TRBD2 (6 bases each). Trimming removed 2 bases at V and 2 bases at J, with 13 bases between. From germline, CDR1 is SGDLS and CDR2 YYNGEE. The CDR3 runs to 15 residues. The CDR3 is CASSVKGGMQETQYF. As DNA, the CDR3 is TGTGCCAGCAGCGTTAAAGGGGGGATGCAAGAGACCCAGTACTTC.

This chain connects TRBV6-1 to TRBJ1-3; TRBD1 matches at 7 bases. Per the germline V gene, CDR1 is MNHNS and CDR2 is SASEGT. Losses at the gene ends were 0 bases for V and 2 bases for J; bases not matched to a gene: 1. This CDR3 contains 15 residues. CDR3 DNA: TGTGCCAGCAGTGAAGCCGGACAGGCTGGAAACACCATATATTTT. This gives the protein CASSEAGQAGNTIYF.

The rearrangement uses TRBV30 and TRBJ1-1; a weak D match, TRBD1 (6 bases). This CDR3 is 16 amino acids long. V was clipped by 6 bases and J by 3 bases, with 23 bases between them. Germline assignment: CDR1 GTSNPN and CDR2 SVGIG (reference sequence). The CDR3 DNA follows: TGTGCCTGCCCAGGGGACCCTGAGGGCGTATACACTGAAGCTTTCTTT. It specifies CACPGDPEGVYTEAFF. The full variable domain, in which reference TRBV30 and TRBJ1-1 provide the parts outside the CDR3, is SQTIHQWPATLVQPVGSPLSLECTVEGTSNPNLYWYRQAAGRGLQLLFYSVGIGQISSEVPQNLSASRPQDRQFILSSKKLLLSDSGFYLCACPGDPEGVYTEAFFGQGTRLTVV.

This clone was found a few times. This chain connects TRBV19 to TRBJ2-2; the D call may be TRBD1 or TRBD2 (5 bases each). CDR3 length equals 13 residues. Germline CDR1 and CDR2: LNHDA and SQIVND (reference sequence). Trimming removed 9 bases at V and 7 bases at J, with 15 bases between. CDR3: CASRGRWDGELFF. The CDR3 DNA follows: TGTGCCAGCCGGGGACGTTGGGACGGGGAGCTGTTTTTT. Drawing the rest from reference TRBV19 and TRBJ2-2, the complete variable domain is DGGITQSPKYLFRKEGQNVTLSCEQNLNHDAMYWYRQDPGQGLRLIYYSQIVNDFQKGDIAEGYSVSREKKESFPLTVTSAQKNPTAFYLCASRGRWDGELFFGEGSRLTVL.

The gene calls are TRBV7-8 and TRBJ2-7, with 9 bases matching TRBD1. CDR3 length: 14 amino acids. The junction had 7 bases not matched to a gene; V was cut back by 5 bases and J by 5 bases. Germline V gene sequence: CDR1 SGHVS, CDR2 FQNEAQ. In DNA form, the CDR3 reads TGTGCCAGCAGCCAACAGGGGGCGTACAACGAGCAGTACTTC. Translation: CASSQQGAYNEQYF.

The V and J genes are TRBV5-1 and TRBJ1-1, with D tentatively TRBD1 (6 bases). With 4 bases removed from V and 0 bases from J, the gap between germline ends came to 13 bases. From germline, CDR1 is SGHRS and CDR2 YFSETQ. The CDR3 has 15 amino acids. The DNA for the CDR3 is TGCGCCAGCAGCATCATGGACAGCTTGAACACTGAAGCTTTCTTT. Translated, it gives CASSIMDSLNTEAFF.

V gene TRBV19 combines with J gene TRBJ1-1; a weak D match, TRBD1 (6 bases). V lost 1 base to trimming and J lost 1 base, with 10 bases between them. This CDR3 comprises 15 residues. The germline V gene encodes CDR1 LNHDA and CDR2 SQIVND (reference sequence). The CDR3 protein is CASSIGGGGNTEAFF. The CDR3 region has the DNA TGTGCCAGTAGTATAGGTGGAGGGGGGAACACTGAAGCTTTCTTT. The full variable domain, in which reference TRBV19 and TRBJ1-1 provide the parts outside the CDR3, is DGGITQSPKYLFRKEGQNVTLSCEQNLNHDAMYWYRQDPGQGLRLIYYSQIVNDFQKGDIAEGYSVSREKKESFPLTVTSAQKNPTAFYLCASSIGGGGNTEAFFGQGTRLTVV.

This clone was found a few times. Other DNA sequences in this sample translate to the same CDR3. The V call is TRBV30, the J call TRBJ2-3, with D perhaps TRBD1 or TRBD2 (5 bases each). Germline loops: CDR1 GTSNPN, CDR2 SVGIG (reference sequence). This CDR3 is built from 16 residues. V gave up 0 bases and J gave up 2 bases, with 15 bases separating them. This chain's CDR3 is CAWSVRRGEITDTQYF. The DNA for the CDR3 is TGTGCCTGGAGTGTACGTAGAGGGGAAATCACAGATACGCAGTATTTT.

This clone was seen a few times. V is TRBV7-8 and J is TRBJ2-7; 9 bases agree with TRBD1. After removal of 6 bases from V and 0 bases from J, the junction contained 9 bases not matched to a gene. The CDR3 covers 16 residues. CDR1 and CDR2 from the germline V gene are SGHVS and FQNEAQ. The CDR3 protein is CASSPQGAGSSYEQYF. The CDR3 DNA reads TGTGCCAGCAGTCCACAGGGGGCGGGAAGCTCCTACGAGCAGTACTTC.

The V and J genes are TRBV19 and TRBJ2-2; 7 bases agree with TRBD1. The germline CDR1 and CDR2 sequences are LNHDA and SQIVND (reference sequence). The CDR3 consists of 15 residues. V trimming: 6 bases; J trimming: 3 bases; junction bases outside the gene matches: 7. DNA of the CDR3: TGTGCCAGTAGGAGAGGAGGACAGGACACCGGGGAGCTGTTTTTT. It is translated as CASRRGGQDTGELFF.

The CDR3 DNA reads as TGTGCCAGCAGCCCGGAGGGTCCTAGCGGGAGGACGTCCGAGCAGTACTTC. This sequence encodes CASSPEGPSGRTSEQYF. The V gene is TRBV5-4, the J gene TRBJ2-7; 11 bases line up with TRBD2. V dropped 4 bases and J dropped 6; count of bases not matched to a gene: 15. This CDR3 is 17 amino acids long. Germline V lookup: CDR1 SGHNT, CDR2 YYREEE (reference sequence). Together with reference TRBV5-4 and TRBJ2-7, the CDR3 gives the full variable domain: ETGVTQSPTHLIKTRGQQVTLRCSSQSGHNTVSWYQQALGQGPQFIFQYYREEENGRGNFPPRFSGLQFPNYSSELNVNALELDDSALYLCASSPEGPSGRTSEQYFGPGTRLTVT.

This clone was seen a single time. A far larger clone is one base from this, pointing to a likely read error. The chain uses TRBV28 and TRBJ2-3; D remains unclear. The CDR3 has 12 residues. Germline V gives CDR1 MDHEN, CDR2 SYDVKM. V was shortened by 6 bases and J by 2 bases, with 6 bases between the two germline ends. The CDR3 DNA sequence: TGTGCCAGCAGCTTTAACACAGATACGCAGTATTTT. Protein: CASSFNTDTQYF. Full variable domain (missing parts from reference TRBV28 and TRBJ2-3): DVKVTQSSRYLVKRTGEKVFLECVQDMDHENMFWYRQDPGLGLRLIYFSYDVKMKEKGDIPEGYSVSREKKERFSLILESASTNQTSMYLCASSFNTDTQYFGPGTRLTVL.

This clone was observed once. Other DNA sequences in the same sample also yield this CDR3. The rearrangement joins TRBV5-1 to TRBJ1-2; 7 nucleotides agree with TRBD1. J was trimmed by 4 bases and V by 0 bases; bases with no gene match: 3. CDR3 size: 14 residues. Germline V CDR1 and CDR2: SGHRS, YFSETQ. The CDR3 DNA reads TGCGCCAGCAGCTTGGTAGCAGGGGGCTATGGCTACACCTTC. Its protein product is CASSLVAGGYGYTF.

This clone was counted many times. The rearrangement links TRBV30 to TRBJ2-7; TRBD1 might be the D (7 bases). There are 15 residues in the CDR3. Germline assignment: CDR1 GTSNPN and CDR2 SVGIG (reference sequence). Trimming cost V 0 bases and J 2 bases, with 14 bases left between them. CDR3 DNA: TGTGCCTGGAGTGTAGGGCAGGGGGGACCCTACGAGCAGTACTTC. As protein: CAWSVGQGGPYEQYF. The whole variable domain, remainder taken from reference TRBV30 and TRBJ2-7, is SQTIHQWPATLVQPVGSPLSLECTVEGTSNPNLYWYRQAAGRGLQLLFYSVGIGQISSEVPQNLSASRPQDRQFILSSKKLLLSDSGFYLCAWSVGQGGPYEQYFGPGTRLTVT.

This chain uses TRBV9 with TRBJ2-4; D could derive from TRBD1 or TRBD2 (5 bases each). This CDR3 has 13 residues. Germline loops: CDR1 SGDLS, CDR2 YYNGEE. V lost 4 bases and J 8 bases, leaving 13 bases between the germline ends. The CDR3 DNA follows: TGTGCCAGCAGCCTGGGACCGCTCGACATTCAGTACTTC. Its protein is CASSLGPLDIQYF.

This clone occurred many times. This chain joins TRBV19 and TRBJ1-4; a weak D match, TRBD1 (6 bases). Germline values: CDR1 LNHDA, CDR2 SQIVND (reference sequence). The CDR3 length is 15 residues. V was pared by 8 bases and J by 8 bases, with 21 bases between. CDR3 in DNA: TGTGCCAGTGGGGTTTGGGGCAGGGGTAACGAAAAACTGTTTTTT. It translates to CASGVWGRGNEKLFF. The whole variable domain, remainder taken from reference TRBV19 and TRBJ1-4, is DGGITQSPKYLFRKEGQNVTLSCEQNLNHDAMYWYRQDPGQGLRLIYYSQIVNDFQKGDIAEGYSVSREKKESFPLTVTSAQKNPTAFYLCASGVWGRGNEKLFFGSGTQLSVL.

CDR3 region: CASSFNSNYGYTF. The CDR3 nucleotides read TGTGCCAGCAGTTTCAATTCTAACTATGGCTACACCTTC. V gene TRBV28 combines with J gene TRBJ1-2; D gene unclear. Germline CDR1 and CDR2: MDHEN and SYDVKM. The V end lost 3 bases, the J end lost 0 bases, and 5 bases lay between the germline ends. The CDR3 is 13 amino acids.

This chain joins TRBV30 and TRBJ2-4, with a weak D call TRBD2 (6 bases). The V end lost 0 bases, the J end lost 1 base, and 10 bases lay between the germline ends. This CDR3 contains 15 residues. Germline lookup yields CDR1 GTSNPN and CDR2 SVGIG (reference sequence). The CDR3 sequence: CAWSVLGRAKNIQYF. The DNA of the CDR3 is TGTGCCTGGAGTGTACTTGGGAGGGCCAAAAACATTCAGTACTTC.

The sample holds a few counts of this clone. This chain's CDR3 is CASSLLPGDHNEQFF. CDR3 DNA sequence: TGTGCCAGCAGCTTATTGCCAGGGGACCACAATGAGCAGTTCTTC. The chain uses TRBV11-2 and TRBJ2-1; D possibly corresponds to TRBD1 (6 bases). The CDR3 has 15 amino acids. Deletions cut 2 bases from V and 5 bases from J, with 13 bases between. From germline, CDR1 is SGHAT and CDR2 FQNNGV. The full variable domain, completed using reference TRBV11-2 and TRBJ2-1, is EAGVAQSPRYKIIEKRQSVAFWCNPISGHATLYWYQQILGQGPKLLIQFQNNGVVDDSQLPKDRFSAERLKGVDSTLKIQPAKLEDSAVYLCASSLLPGDHNEQFFGPGTRLTVL.